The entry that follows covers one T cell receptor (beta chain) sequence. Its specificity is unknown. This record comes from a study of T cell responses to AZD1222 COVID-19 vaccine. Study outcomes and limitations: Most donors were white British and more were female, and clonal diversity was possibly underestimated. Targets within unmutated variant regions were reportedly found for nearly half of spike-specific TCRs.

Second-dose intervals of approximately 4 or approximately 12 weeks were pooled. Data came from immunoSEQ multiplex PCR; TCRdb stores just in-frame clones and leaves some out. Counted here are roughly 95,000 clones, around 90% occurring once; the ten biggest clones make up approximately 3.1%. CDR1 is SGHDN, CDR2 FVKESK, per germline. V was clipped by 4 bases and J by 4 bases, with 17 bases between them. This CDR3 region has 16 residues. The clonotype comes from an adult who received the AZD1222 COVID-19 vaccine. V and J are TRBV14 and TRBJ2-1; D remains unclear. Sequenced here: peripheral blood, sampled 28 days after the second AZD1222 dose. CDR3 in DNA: TGTGCCAGCAGCCCCCCTCTGGGATCTACTTACAATGAGCAGTTCTTC. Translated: CASSPPLGSTYNEQFF.